The clone carrying this T cell receptor (beta chain) was counted at least ten times. No antigen is known for it. The data belong to a study of T-cell reconstitution after alpha-beta-depleted transplantation in children. It was with unique molecular identifiers that the TCRbeta library was prepared. TCRdb re-called the PCR reads with MiXCR, one entry per CDR3 protein. This sample has roughly 150,000 distinct CDR3 sequences, with more than 9.5% found just once. CDR3 size: 12 residues. With V trimmed by 6 bases and J by 6 bases, 0 bases remained unmatched. Germline-derived CDR1 and CDR2 are SQVTM and ANQGSEA. Overall study findings and caveats: TCRbeta diversity was high at day 60 in some patients (a result of surviving recipient T cells and thymic progenitors). After transplant, at about two months, alpha-beta T cells were reportedly derived from several hundred expanded graft clones.

This TCR was sampled from a boy under 10 years old with acute myeloid leukemia, due to receive a stem cell transplant. The chain links TRBV29-1 to TRBJ2-7, with 15 bases fitting TRBD2. The starting material was PBMCs, obtained before TCRalphabeta/CD19-depleted stem cell transplant. CDR3 loop: CSVGLAGGEQYF. CDR3 coding DNA: TGCAGCGTGGGACTAGCGGGAGGCGAGCAGTACTTC.